This T cell receptor beta chain was recovered during a study of T cell responses to AZD1222 COVID-19 vaccine. Study-level information: Pooled together were second doses at about 4 or about 12 weeks.

Deletions cut 3 bases from V and 5 bases from J, with 15 bases between. The length of the CDR3 is 15 residues. Germline V lookup: CDR1 KGHDR, CDR2 SFDVKD. Findings and caveats of the study: Repertoires were collected only later (after the peak T cell response had occurred). The number of AZD1222 recipients seropositive at baseline was only 5 to 7. Within unmutated variant regions lay the reported targets of nearly half of spike-specific TCRs.

The repertoire was sequenced with immunoSEQ multiplex PCR; TCRdb's copy has only in-frame clones and lacks some. Of some 64,000 clones listed, around three quarters are singletons. This clone came up once. Its antigen is unidentified. The sample in question was peripheral blood, obtained on day 0 of AZD1222 vaccination. The genes are TRBV24-1 and TRBJ2-5; D remains ambiguous. The receptor comes from an adult in good health. The DNA of the CDR3 is TGTGCCACCAGTGATCCCGGCCTCTTCCAGGAGACCCAGTACTTC. Its translation: CATSDPGLFQETQYF.